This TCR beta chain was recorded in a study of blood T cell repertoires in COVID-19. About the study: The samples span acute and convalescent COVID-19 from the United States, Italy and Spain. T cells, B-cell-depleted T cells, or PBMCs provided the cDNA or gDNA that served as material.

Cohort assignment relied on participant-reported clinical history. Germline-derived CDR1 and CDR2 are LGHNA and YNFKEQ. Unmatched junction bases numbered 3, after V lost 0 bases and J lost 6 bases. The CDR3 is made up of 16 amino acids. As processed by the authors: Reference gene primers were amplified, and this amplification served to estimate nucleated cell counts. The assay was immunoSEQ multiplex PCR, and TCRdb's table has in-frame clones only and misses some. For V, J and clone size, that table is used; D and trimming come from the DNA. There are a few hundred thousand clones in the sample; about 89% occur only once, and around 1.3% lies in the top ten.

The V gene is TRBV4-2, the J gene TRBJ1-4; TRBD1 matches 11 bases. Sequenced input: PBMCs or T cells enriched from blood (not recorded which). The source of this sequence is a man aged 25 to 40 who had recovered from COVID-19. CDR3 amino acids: CASSQDQGQGDEKLFF. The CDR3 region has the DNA TGTGCCAGCAGCCAAGATCAGGGACAGGGGGATGAAAAACTGTTTTTT.